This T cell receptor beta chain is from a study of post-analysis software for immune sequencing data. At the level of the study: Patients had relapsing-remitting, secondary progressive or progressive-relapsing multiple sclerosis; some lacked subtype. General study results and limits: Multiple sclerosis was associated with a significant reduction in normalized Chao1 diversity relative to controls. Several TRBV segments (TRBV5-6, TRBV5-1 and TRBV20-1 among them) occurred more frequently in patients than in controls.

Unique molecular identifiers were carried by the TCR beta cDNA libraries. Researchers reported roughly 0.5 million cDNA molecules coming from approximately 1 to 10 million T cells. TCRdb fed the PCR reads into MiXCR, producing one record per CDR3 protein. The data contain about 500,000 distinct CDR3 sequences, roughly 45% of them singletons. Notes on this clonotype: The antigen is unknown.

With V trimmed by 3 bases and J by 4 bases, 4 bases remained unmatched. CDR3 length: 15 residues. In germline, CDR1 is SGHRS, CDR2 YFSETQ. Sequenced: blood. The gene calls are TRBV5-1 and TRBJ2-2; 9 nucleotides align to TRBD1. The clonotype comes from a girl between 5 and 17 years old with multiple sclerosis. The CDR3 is CASSSQTGGTGELFF. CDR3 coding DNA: TGCGCCAGCAGCTCGCAGACAGGGGGCACCGGGGAGCTGTTTTTT.